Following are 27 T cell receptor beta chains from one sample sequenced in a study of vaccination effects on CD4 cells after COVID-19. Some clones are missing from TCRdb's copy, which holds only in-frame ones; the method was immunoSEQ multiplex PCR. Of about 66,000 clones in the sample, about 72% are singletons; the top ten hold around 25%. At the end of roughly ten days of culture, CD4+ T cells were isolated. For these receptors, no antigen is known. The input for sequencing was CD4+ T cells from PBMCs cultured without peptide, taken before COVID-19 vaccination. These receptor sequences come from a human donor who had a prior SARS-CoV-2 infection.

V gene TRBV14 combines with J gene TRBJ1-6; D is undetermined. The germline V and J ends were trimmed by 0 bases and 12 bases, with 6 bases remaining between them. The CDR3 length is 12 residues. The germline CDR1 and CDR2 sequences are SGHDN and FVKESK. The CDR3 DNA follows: TGTGCCAGCAGCCAAGAAGGTTTACCCCTCCACTTT. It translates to CASSQEGLPLHF.

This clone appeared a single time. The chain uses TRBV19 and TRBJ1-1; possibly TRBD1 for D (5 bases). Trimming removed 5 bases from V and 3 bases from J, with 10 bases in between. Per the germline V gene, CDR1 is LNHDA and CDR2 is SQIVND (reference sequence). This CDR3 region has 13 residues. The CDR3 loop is CASSQRQHTEAFF. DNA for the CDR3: TGTGCCAGTAGTCAAAGACAGCACACTGAAGCTTTCTTT.

In DNA, the CDR3 is TGTGCCAGCAGCTTAACGCGGACAAGCGACAGGGGGCCTTCCCAGCCCCAGCATTTT. Protein product: CASSLTRTSDRGPSQPQHF. The rearrangement uses TRBV7-3 and TRBJ1-5; TRBD1 matches 10 bases. Germline assignment: CDR1 SGHTA and CDR2 FQGTGA. V lost 0 bases to trimming and J lost 7 bases; unmatched junction nucleotides: 15. The CDR3 contains 19 residues.

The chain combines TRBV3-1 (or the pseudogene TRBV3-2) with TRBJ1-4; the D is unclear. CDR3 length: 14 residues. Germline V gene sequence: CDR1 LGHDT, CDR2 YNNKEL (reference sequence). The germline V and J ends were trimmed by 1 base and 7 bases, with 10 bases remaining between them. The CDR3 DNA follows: TGTGCCAGCAGCCAAGTCGGGTTGGGTGAAAAACTGTTTTTT. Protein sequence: CASSQVGLGEKLFF.

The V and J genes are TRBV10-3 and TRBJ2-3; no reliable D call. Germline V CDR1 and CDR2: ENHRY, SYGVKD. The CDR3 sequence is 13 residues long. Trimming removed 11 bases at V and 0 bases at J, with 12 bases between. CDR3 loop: CAHRADSTDTQYF. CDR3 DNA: TGTGCCCATCGGGCCGATAGCACAGATACGCAGTATTTT.

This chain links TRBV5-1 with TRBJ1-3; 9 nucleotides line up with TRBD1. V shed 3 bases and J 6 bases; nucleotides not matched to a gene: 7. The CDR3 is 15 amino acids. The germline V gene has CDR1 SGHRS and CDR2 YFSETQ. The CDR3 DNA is TGCGCCAGCAGCTATACAGGGGGCGTAGAAAACACCATATATTTT. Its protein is CASSYTGGVENTIYF.

The CDR3 coding sequence is TGTGCCAGCAGCTTGCGGGGACAGGGTTTCTACGAGCAGTACTTC. Its translation is CASSLRGQGFYEQYF. The rearrangement uses TRBV5-6 and TRBJ2-7, with TRBD1 matching 9 bases. The CDR3 sequence is 15 residues long. The junction had 5 bases not matched to a gene; V was cut back by 1 base and J by 3 bases. CDR1 is SGHDT, CDR2 YYEEEE, per germline. The full variable domain, with the rest looked up from reference TRBV5-6 and TRBJ2-7, is DAGVTQSPTHLIKTRGQQVTLRCSPKSGHDTVSWYQQALGQGPQFIFQYYEEEERQRGNFPDRFSGHQFPNYSSELNVNALLLGDSALYLCASSLRGQGFYEQYFGPGTRLTVT.

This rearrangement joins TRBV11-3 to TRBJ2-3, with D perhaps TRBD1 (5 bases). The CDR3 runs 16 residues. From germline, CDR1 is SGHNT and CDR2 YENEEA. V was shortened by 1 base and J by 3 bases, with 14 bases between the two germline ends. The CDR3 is CASSLGVSRETDTQYF. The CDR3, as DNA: TGTGCCAGCAGCTTAGGGGTCTCCAGGGAAACAGATACGCAGTATTTT.

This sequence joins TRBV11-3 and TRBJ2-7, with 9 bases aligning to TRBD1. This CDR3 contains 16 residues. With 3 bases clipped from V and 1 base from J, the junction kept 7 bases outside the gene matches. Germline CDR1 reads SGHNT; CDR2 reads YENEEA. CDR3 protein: CASSLTMTGGSYEQYF. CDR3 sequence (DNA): TGTGCCAGCAGCTTGACTATGACAGGGGGTTCCTACGAGCAGTACTTC.

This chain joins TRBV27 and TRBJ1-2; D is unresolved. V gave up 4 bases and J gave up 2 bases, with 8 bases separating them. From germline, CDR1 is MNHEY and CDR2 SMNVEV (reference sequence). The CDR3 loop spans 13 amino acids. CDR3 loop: CASSSNRNYGYTF. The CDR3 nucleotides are TGTGCCAGCAGTTCGAACAGAAACTATGGCTACACCTTC.

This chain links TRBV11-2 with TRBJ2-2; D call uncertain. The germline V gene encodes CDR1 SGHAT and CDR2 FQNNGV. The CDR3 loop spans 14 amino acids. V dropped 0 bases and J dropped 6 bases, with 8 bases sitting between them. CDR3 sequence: CASSLEDGAGELFF. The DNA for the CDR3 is TGTGCCAGCAGCTTAGAGGATGGGGCCGGGGAGCTGTTTTTT.

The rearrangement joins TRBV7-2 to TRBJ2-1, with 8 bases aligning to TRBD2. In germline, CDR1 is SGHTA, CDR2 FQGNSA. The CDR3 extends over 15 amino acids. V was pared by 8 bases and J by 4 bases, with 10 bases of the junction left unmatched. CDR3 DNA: TGTGCCAGCGGAGAGGACGGGGGGGCTTACAATGAGCAGTTCTTC. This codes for CASGEDGGAYNEQFF.

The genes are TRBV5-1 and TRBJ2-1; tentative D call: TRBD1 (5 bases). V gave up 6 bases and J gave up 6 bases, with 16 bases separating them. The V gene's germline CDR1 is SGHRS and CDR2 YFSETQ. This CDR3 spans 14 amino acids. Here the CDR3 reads CASTDSDFGNEQFF. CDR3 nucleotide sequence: TGCGCCAGCACTGACAGCGATTTCGGCAATGAGCAGTTCTTC.

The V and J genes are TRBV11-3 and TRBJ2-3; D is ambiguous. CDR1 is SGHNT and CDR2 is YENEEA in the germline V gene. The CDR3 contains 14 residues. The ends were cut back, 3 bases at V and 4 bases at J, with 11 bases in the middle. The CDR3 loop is CASSFSGGADTQYF. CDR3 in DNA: TGTGCCAGCAGCTTTTCTGGTGGTGCAGATACGCAGTATTTT.

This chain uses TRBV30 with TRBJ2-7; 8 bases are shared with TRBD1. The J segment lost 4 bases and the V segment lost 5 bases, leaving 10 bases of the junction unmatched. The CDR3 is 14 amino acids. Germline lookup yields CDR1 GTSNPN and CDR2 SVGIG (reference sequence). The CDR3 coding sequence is TGTGCCTGGGCTACGGGACAGGTCGATTACGAGCAGTACTTC. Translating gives CAWATGQVDYEQYF.

The CDR3 sequence is CATSQLSSNQPQHF. The CDR3 DNA sequence: TGTGCCACCAGCCAACTCTCTAGCAATCAGCCCCAGCATTTT. This chain joins TRBV6-5 and TRBJ1-5; no firm D call. The ends were cut back, 10 bases at V and 0 bases at J, with 13 bases in the middle. The CDR3 contains 14 residues. Germline V gene sequence: CDR1 MNHEY, CDR2 SVGAGI.

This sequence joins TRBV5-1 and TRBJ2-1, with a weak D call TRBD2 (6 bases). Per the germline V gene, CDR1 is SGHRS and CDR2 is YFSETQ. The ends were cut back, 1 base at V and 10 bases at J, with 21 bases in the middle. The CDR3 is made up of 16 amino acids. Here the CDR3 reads CASSLSPGTGVGEQFF. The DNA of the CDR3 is TGCGCCAGCAGCTTGTCACCCGGGACTGGGGTGGGAGAGCAGTTCTTC.

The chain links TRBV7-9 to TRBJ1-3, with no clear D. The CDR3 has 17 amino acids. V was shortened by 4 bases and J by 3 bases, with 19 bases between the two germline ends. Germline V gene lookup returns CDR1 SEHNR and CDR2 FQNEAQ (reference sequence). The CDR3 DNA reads TGTGCCAGCAGCTCTTCCTTCCGTGTTGCGTTTGGAAACACCATATATTTT. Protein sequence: CASSSSFRVAFGNTIYF.

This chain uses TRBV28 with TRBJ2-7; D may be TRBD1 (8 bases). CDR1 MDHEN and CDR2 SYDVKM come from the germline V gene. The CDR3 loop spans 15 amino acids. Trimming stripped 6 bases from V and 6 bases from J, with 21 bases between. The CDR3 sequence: CASSTRQGRGAEQYF. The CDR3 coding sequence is TGTGCCAGCAGCACACGACAGGGGAGGGGCGCCGAGCAGTACTTC.

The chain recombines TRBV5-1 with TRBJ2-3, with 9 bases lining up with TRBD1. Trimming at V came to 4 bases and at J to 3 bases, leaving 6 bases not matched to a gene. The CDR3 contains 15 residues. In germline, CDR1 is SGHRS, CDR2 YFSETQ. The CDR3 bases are TGCGCCAGCAGCCCCGGACAGGGGATAACAGATACGCAGTATTTT. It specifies CASSPGQGITDTQYF.

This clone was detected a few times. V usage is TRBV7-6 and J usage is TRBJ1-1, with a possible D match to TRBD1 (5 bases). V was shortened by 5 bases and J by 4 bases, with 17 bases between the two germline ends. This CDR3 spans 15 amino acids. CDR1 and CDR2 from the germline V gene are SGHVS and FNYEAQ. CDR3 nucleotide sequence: TGTGCCAGCAGCCGAGTGGGGCTAGGCGGCACTGAAGCTTTCTTT. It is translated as CASSRVGLGGTEAFF.

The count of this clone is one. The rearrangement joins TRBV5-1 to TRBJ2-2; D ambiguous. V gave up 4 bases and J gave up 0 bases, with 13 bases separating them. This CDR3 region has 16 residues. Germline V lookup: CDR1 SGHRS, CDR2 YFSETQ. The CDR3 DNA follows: TGCGCCAGCAGCCTGCGGAGCACCGCGAACACCGGGGAGCTGTTTTTT. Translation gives CASSLRSTANTGELFF.

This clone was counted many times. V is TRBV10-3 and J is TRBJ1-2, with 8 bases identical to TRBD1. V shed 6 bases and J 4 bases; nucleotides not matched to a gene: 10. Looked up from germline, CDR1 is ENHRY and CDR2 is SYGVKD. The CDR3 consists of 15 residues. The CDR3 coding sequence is TGTGCCATCAGCAACTACAGGGGGGAAGGCTATGGCTACACCTTC. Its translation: CAISNYRGEGYGYTF.

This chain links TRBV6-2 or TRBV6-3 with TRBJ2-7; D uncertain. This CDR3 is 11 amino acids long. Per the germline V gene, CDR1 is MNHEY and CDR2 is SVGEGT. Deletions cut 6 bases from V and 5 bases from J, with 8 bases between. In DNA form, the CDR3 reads TGTGCCAGCAGCCAGATTAACGAGCAGTACTTC. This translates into CASSQINEQYF.

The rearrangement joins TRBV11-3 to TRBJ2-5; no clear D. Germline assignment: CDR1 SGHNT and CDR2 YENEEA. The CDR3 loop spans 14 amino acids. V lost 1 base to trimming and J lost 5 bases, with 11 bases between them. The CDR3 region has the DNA TGTGCCAGCAGCTTAGGCCTAGGCAGGGAGACCCAGTACTTC. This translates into CASSLGLGRETQYF.

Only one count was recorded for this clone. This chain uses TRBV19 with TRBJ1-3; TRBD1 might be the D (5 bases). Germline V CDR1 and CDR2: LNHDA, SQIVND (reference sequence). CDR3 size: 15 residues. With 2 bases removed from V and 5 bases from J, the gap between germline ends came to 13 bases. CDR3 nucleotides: TGTGCCAGTAGTATATTGGGACCCCCTAGAAACACCATATATTTT. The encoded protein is CASSILGPPRNTIYF.

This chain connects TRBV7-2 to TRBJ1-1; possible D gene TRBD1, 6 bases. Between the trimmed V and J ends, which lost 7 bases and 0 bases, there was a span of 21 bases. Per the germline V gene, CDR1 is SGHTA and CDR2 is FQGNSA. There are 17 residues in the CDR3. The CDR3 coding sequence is TGTGCCAGCACTCCCATTGGGACAAACGCCATGAACACTGAAGCTTTCTTT. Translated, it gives CASTPIGTNAMNTEAFF. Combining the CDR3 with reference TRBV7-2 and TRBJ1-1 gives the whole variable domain GAGVSQSPSNKVTEKGKDVELRCDPISGHTALYWYRQSLGQGLEFLIYFQGNSAPDKSGLPSDRFSAERTGGSVSTLTIQRTQQEDSAVYLCASTPIGTNAMNTEAFFGQGTRLTVV.